The 28 T cell receptor beta chains below come from one sample, sequenced in a study of blood T cells in healthy people across ages. A second roughly 6 to 12 cycle PCR used barcoded and J-beta primers. One entry per CDR3 protein, called by TCRdb with MiXCR from the 5' RACE reads. The top ten clones hold 20% to 25% of a sample with about 730,000 distinct CDR3 sequences, roughly 41% of them seen once. Specimen: blood. Every receptor here comes from a woman aged 55-70 years in good health.

The chain links TRBV7-2 to TRBJ2-7, with D maybe TRBD1 (6 bases). CDR1 is SGHTA, CDR2 FQGNSA, per germline. V lost 1 base and J 6 bases, leaving 16 bases between the germline ends. The CDR3 sequence is 15 residues long. This CDR3 is CASSLGVVGAVEQYF. The CDR3 DNA reads TGTGCCAGCAGCTTAGGGGTGGTGGGGGCCGTCGAGCAGTACTTC.

This clonotype was counted between two and nine times. The chain couples TRBV20-1 to TRBJ2-7; perhaps TRBD1 as D (6 bases). CDR3 length: 13 amino acids. Per the germline V gene, CDR1 is DFQATT and CDR2 is SNEGSKA (reference sequence). The CDR3 here is CSPTLDSSYEQYF. The CDR3 DNA reads TGCAGCCCTACCCTGGACAGCTCCTACGAGCAGTACTTC.

For the CDR3, the DNA is TGCAGTGCTATAGGCAGGGTGAACGAGCAGTACTTC. Protein: CSAIGRVNEQYF. The V and J genes are TRBV20-1 and TRBJ2-7; TRBD1 is a possible D gene (5 bases). The CDR3 loop spans 12 amino acids. Trimming pared 4 bases from V and 5 bases from J, leaving 12 bases between. In germline, CDR1 is DFQATT, CDR2 SNEGSKA (reference sequence).

The rearrangement links TRBV6-1 to TRBJ2-7, with D maybe TRBD1 (6 bases). CDR3 length: 17 amino acids. The ends were cut back, 10 bases at V and 7 bases at J, with 32 bases in the middle. Germline V gives CDR1 MNHNS, CDR2 SASEGT. CDR3 protein: CATGSTQVGAYDNEQYF. The CDR3 DNA follows: TGTGCCACGGGAAGCACGCAGGTGGGGGCGTACGACAATGAGCAGTACTTC.

This clonotype was detected only a few times. The chain has TRBV6-5 and TRBJ2-7; 8 bases line up with TRBD1. The J segment lost 1 base and the V segment lost 6 bases, leaving 8 bases of the junction unmatched. The CDR3 has 15 amino acids. The germline V gene encodes CDR1 MNHEY and CDR2 SVGAGI. Written as DNA, the CDR3 is TGTGCCAGCAGCTTTCACCGGGACAGGTCCTACGAGCAGTACTTC. Its protein product is CASSFHRDRSYEQYF.

The genes are TRBV6-1 and TRBJ2-7; no clear D. The closer fit of TRBJ2-5 to the DNA end suggests the J call may be wrong. CDR1 is MNHNS and CDR2 is SASEGT in the germline V gene. The CDR3 spans 12 residues. CDR3 bases: TGTGCCAGCAGTGATGGTGTTGTGACCCAGTACTTC. It is translated as CASSDGVVTQYF.

The chain employs TRBV7-2 and TRBJ1-4; unclear D gene. Germline values: CDR1 SGHTA, CDR2 FQGNSA. The ends were cut back, 9 bases at V and 14 bases at J, with 22 bases in the middle. The CDR3 contains 13 residues. The DNA for the CDR3 is TGTGCCAGTAGCCCCCCCGGCAGAAACGGGCTGTTTTTT. It encodes CASSPPGRNGLFF.

This clonotype was detected only a few times. The rearrangement uses TRBV12-3 or TRBV12-4 and TRBJ2-3; D is perhaps TRBD2 (6 bases). V was trimmed by 3 bases and J by 0 bases, leaving 13 bases between them. This CDR3 is 16 amino acids long. The CDR3 sequence is CASSFWGDASTDTQYF. In nucleotides, the CDR3 is TGTGCCAGCAGTTTTTGGGGGGACGCAAGCACAGATACGCAGTATTTT.

The V and J genes are TRBV3-1 and TRBJ1-1; possibly TRBD1 for D (5 bases). The CDR3 runs to 16 residues. Trimming removed 1 base from V and 1 base from J, with 13 bases in between. Germline V CDR1 and CDR2: LGHDT, YNNKEL (reference sequence). The CDR3 DNA reads as TGTGCCAGCAGCCAAGTTGTACAGGTGGGGAACACTGAAGCTTTCTTT. It encodes CASSQVVQVGNTEAFF.

This chain uses TRBV10-3 with TRBJ2-6, with TRBD2 identical over 10 bases. The V and J ends lost 3 bases and 4 bases, in that order; junction bases with no gene match: 6. Germline V CDR1 and CDR2: ENHRY, SYGVKD. The CDR3 spans 17 residues. CDR3 sequence: CAISDLAGAAGANVLTF. DNA for the CDR3: TGTGCCATCAGTGACCTAGCGGGAGCGGCCGGGGCCAACGTCCTGACTTTC.

The chain employs TRBV20-1 and TRBJ2-5; TRBD2 might be the D (6 bases). The ends were cut back, 5 bases at V and 5 bases at J, with 15 bases in the middle. Germline-derived CDR1 and CDR2 are DFQATT and SNEGSKA (reference sequence). The CDR3 runs 13 residues. This CDR3 is CSAESGLTETQYF. Here the CDR3 DNA reads TGCAGTGCTGAAAGCGGGTTAACGGAGACCCAGTACTTC.

This clonotype was seen only a few times. V usage is TRBV20-1 and J usage is TRBJ1-5, with TRBD1 as a possible D gene (6 bases). V was shortened by 0 bases and J by 6 bases, with 15 bases between the two germline ends. The CDR3 is 15 residues long. Germline V lookup: CDR1 DFQATT, CDR2 SNEGSKA (reference sequence). DNA for the CDR3: TGCAGTGCTAGAGATAACAGGGCAAAAAGTCAGCCCCAGCATTTT. Translated: CSARDNRAKSQPQHF.

The chain links TRBV6-2 or TRBV6-3 to TRBJ1-2; TRBD1 matches 7 bases. The CDR3 is 13 amino acids. Germline V lookup: CDR1 MNHEY, CDR2 SVGEGT. The junction had 6 bases not matched to a gene; V was cut back by 4 bases and J by 7 bases. In nucleotides, the CDR3 is TGTGCCAGCAGTTCGGACAGGATCAGTGGCTACACCTTC. It yields the protein CASSSDRISGYTF.

The genes are TRBV6-2 or TRBV6-3 and TRBJ2-1, with D possibly being TRBD2 (5 bases). The CDR3 is made up of 15 amino acids. Germline V gives CDR1 MNHEY, CDR2 SVGEGT. V was clipped by 0 bases and J by 9 bases, with 15 bases between them. Here the CDR3 reads CASSYSSGPLFEQFF. The DNA for the CDR3 is TGTGCCAGCAGTTACTCGAGCGGCCCCCTTTTTGAGCAGTTCTTC.

Remarks on this clonotype: A much larger clone lies one base from this, so it may be a read error. The chain joins TRBV14 to TRBJ2-5; the D is unclear. The CDR3 runs to 15 residues. The V and J ends lost 0 bases and 0 bases respectively, with 8 bases between them. The germline V gene encodes CDR1 SGHDN and CDR2 FVKESK. CDR3 region: CASSQDPAYQETQYF. The CDR3 nucleotides are TGTGCCAGCAGCCAAGATCCGGCGTACCAAGAGACCCAGTACTTC.

In its sample, this clonotype was seen a few times. The CDR3 here is CSATLSGSYTGELFF. CDR3 coding DNA: TGCAGTGCTACCCTCAGCGGGTCTTACACCGGGGAGCTGTTTTTT. The rearrangement joins TRBV20-1 to TRBJ2-2; the D gene is possibly TRBD2 (6 bases). CDR3 length equals 15 residues. Germline loops: CDR1 DFQATT, CDR2 SNEGSKA (reference sequence). Trimming took off 4 bases at V and 3 bases at J, with 15 bases between the two ends.

The CDR3 loop reads CASSSGQGFRGYTF. The DNA of the CDR3 is TGTGCCAGCAGCTCGGGACAGGGTTTTCGAGGCTACACCTTC. This chain uses TRBV7-9 with TRBJ1-2; 9 bases fit TRBD1. CDR3 length equals 14 residues. The germline CDR1 and CDR2 sequences are SEHNR and FQNEAQ (reference sequence). V lost 4 bases, J lost 8 bases, and 8 bases stayed unmatched.

The CDR3 reads CASSPSSGTLSNQPQHF. Written as DNA, the CDR3 is TGTGCCAGCTCACCATCCTCAGGGACGCTGAGCAATCAGCCCCAGCATTTT. The rearrangement uses TRBV18 and TRBJ1-5, with a weak D call TRBD1 (5 bases). Trimming took off 2 bases at V and 1 base at J, with 15 bases between the two ends. From germline, CDR1 is KGHSH and CDR2 LQKENI. The CDR3 has 17 amino acids.

The chain employs TRBV3-1 and TRBJ2-3, with TRBD2 identical over 7 bases. Trimming took 3 bases from V and 4 from J; bases not matched to a gene: 7. The CDR3 contains 15 residues. Germline V gene sequence: CDR1 LGHDT, CDR2 YNNKEL (reference sequence). CDR3 sequence reads: CASSHSSGVADTQYF. The CDR3 DNA reads as TGTGCCAGCAGCCACTCGAGCGGGGTTGCAGATACGCAGTATTTT.

This chain uses TRBV12-3 or TRBV12-4 with TRBJ2-6; TRBD1 is a possible D gene (6 bases). Trimming left V 7 bases short and J 4 bases short, with 14 bases between. This CDR3 is 15 amino acids long. CDR3 bases: TGTGCCAGCAATACCCAGGGGTACGGGGCCAACGTCCTGACTTTC. Translation gives CASNTQGYGANVLTF.

Only a few counts were recorded for this clonotype. This rearrangement joins TRBV29-1 to TRBJ1-5; D might be TRBD1 (6 bases). Germline values: CDR1 SQVTM, CDR2 ANQGSEA. Trimming took off 1 base at V and 5 bases at J, with 9 bases between the two ends. This CDR3 comprises 13 residues. The CDR3: CSVEGTADQPQHF. In DNA, the CDR3 is TGCAGCGTTGAAGGGACAGCCGATCAGCCCCAGCATTTT.

This clonotype was found a few times. The chain has TRBV20-1 and TRBJ1-4; TRBD1 matches 7 bases. Germline trimming cut 0 bases from V and 5 bases from J; bases unmatched to any gene: 6. Germline V gene lookup returns CDR1 DFQATT and CDR2 SNEGSKA (reference sequence). This CDR3 comprises 15 residues. The CDR3 nucleotides read TGCAGTGCTAGAGATAGGGGGACAGCGAATGAAAAACTGTTTTTT. Encoded protein: CSARDRGTANEKLFF.

The chain couples TRBV5-1 to TRBJ2-1; the match to TRBD2 covers 7 bases. The CDR3 sequence is 15 residues long. CDR1 and CDR2 from the germline V gene are SGHRS and YFSETQ. The J segment lost 5 bases and the V segment lost 0 bases, leaving 5 bases of the junction unmatched. The CDR3 sequence: CASSLVTSRDNEQFF. The CDR3 coding sequence is TGCGCCAGCAGCTTGGTGACTAGCAGGGACAATGAGCAGTTCTTC.

The chain links TRBV15 to TRBJ2-1; D is perhaps TRBD2 (5 bases). In germline, CDR1 is LNHNV, CDR2 YYDKDF (reference sequence). The CDR3 has 15 amino acids. Deletions cut 0 bases from V and 13 bases from J, with 19 bases between. CDR3 coding DNA: TGTGCCACCAGCAGAGATGGGTCTAGCTCGGAGACCCAGTTCTTC. As protein: CATSRDGSSSETQFF.

The rearrangement joins TRBV12-3 or TRBV12-4 to TRBJ2-1, with 8 bases that match TRBD2. The CDR3 has 16 amino acids. The V and J ends lost 7 bases and 8 bases, in that order; junction bases with no gene match: 16. CDR3 protein: CASTLYSRGGLDEQFF. The CDR3 DNA reads as TGTGCCAGCACCCTCTACTCACGGGGGGGCCTGGATGAGCAGTTCTTC.

This chain links TRBV7-2 with TRBJ2-5; 8 positions match TRBD2. V gave up 1 base and J gave up 5 bases; unmatched junction bases: 6. The CDR3 consists of 15 residues. Germline CDR1 SGHTA, CDR2 FQGNSA. The CDR3 loop reads CASSLELADYETQYF. The CDR3 region has the DNA TGTGCCAGCAGCTTAGAACTAGCGGACTATGAGACCCAGTACTTC.

CDR3 in amino acids: CATSGPRQGTQYF. CDR3 nucleotides: TGTGCCACCAGCGGACCAAGACAGGGCACGCAGTATTTT. This sequence joins TRBV15 and TRBJ2-3; 7 bases fit TRBD1. Losses at the gene ends were 5 bases for V and 9 bases for J; bases not matched to a gene: 8. This CDR3 region has 13 residues. Germline V lookup: CDR1 LNHNV, CDR2 YYDKDF (reference sequence).

This rearrangement joins TRBV6-1 to TRBJ2-5; 7 bases line up with TRBD1. The CDR3 has 15 residues. V lost 3 bases, J lost 1 base, and 5 bases stayed unmatched. CDR1 and CDR2 from the germline V gene are MNHNS and SASEGT. CDR3 in amino acids: CASSDLGQLQETQYF. CDR3 DNA sequence: TGTGCCAGCAGTGACCTGGGACAGCTCCAAGAGACCCAGTACTTC.